This T cell receptor beta chain was sequenced during a study of molecular identifiers for immune sequencing clone quantification (dated by TCRdb to the late 2010s). About the study as a whole: For a replicate experiment, RNA from approximately 20,000 or 100,000 naive CD8 T cells was divided into five aliquots, and four of the five aliquots were sequenced. The study was a methods study using CD8 T cells to benchmark molecular-identifier clustering-based TCR repertoire sequencing (MIDCIRS) and TCR RNA copy counting.

Libraries of naive CD8 T cells were generated from about 19,000 to 1,100,000 sorted cells, with 10%, 30% or 50% of the purified RNA used. Naive CD8 T cells were FACS-sorted as CD8+CD4-CCR7+CD45RA+ on a BD FACSAria II into RLT Plus buffer. Detection sensitivity was tested by spiking Jurkat RNA equal to about eleven TCR copies' worth into samples containing roughly 19,000-1,000,000 naive CD8 T cells. Enrichment of CD8 T cells was done with RosetteSep CD8+ T Cell Enrichment Cocktail plus Ficoll-Paque, and ACK red cell lysis came afterward. The germline V gene encodes CDR1 SGDLS and CDR2 YYNGEE. The CDR3 spans 15 residues, from the cysteine through the phenylalanine. The CDR3 DNA has 45 bases and is translated from base 1. V has 3 bases trimmed and J has 0 bases trimmed; junction bases matching no gene number 5. Results and caveats for the whole study, not just this receptor: In CMV-specific effector cells, clones with more than 20 RNA copies accounted for over 97% of molecules, whereas in naive cells such clones accounted for under 1%. When barcode sub-clustering was omitted, TCR diversity was inflated by chimeric consensus sequences, with chimeras reaching as high as 47%. Highly expanded clone sizes could be underestimated if identical TCR molecules share a barcode. Modeling indicated approximately 2.7 TCR RNA copies recovered per cell, compared with around 10 by digital PCR, which implies a capture efficiency of around 30%. Spiked-in Jurkat TCR RNA (around nine copies' worth), which is not part of the donor repertoire, was contained in the naive libraries. Even against a background of roughly 1 million naive CD8 T cells, spiked-in Jurkat TCR RNA amounting to a single cell's worth was reported to be detectable.

This clonotype was seen a few times. Its specific antigen is unknown. There are no base qualities to consult, and no much larger clone falls within one base. The library was obtained by PCR. The sample was run on an Illumina HiSeq 4000. Bulk TCR libraries were generated as previously described, with the TCR primers listed in Table S5 used. The Qiagen AllPrep DNA/RNA kit was used to purify total RNA. Reads from multiple sequencing runs of the same library were pooled before analysis. As for the original processing: Reads were retained only if the reads had an exact TCR constant sequence, and the retained reads were trimmed to 150 nt and grouped according to their 12-nt molecular barcodes. Reads in each barcode group were sub-clustered using a 15% Levenshtein threshold, and a quality-weighted consensus sequence was built for each RNA molecule. Non-functional sequences were discarded, and so were lower-count sequences lying one edit away from another sequence. Based on a fit of two negative binomial distributions, barcode sub-clusters having less than 20% of the maximum read count were discarded. Through fastp at Q25 and MiXCR, TCRdb rebuilt clones from the public reads, retaining in-frame beta chains. Every entry covers one CDR3 protein and lists the most common genes and DNA from its rows. These V and J calls rely on TCRdb rather than the paper's analysis. The sample table shows approximately 550,000 distinct CDR3 sequences, and 20% to 25% are seen once. The ten largest clones represent more than 0.8% of the sample.

The rearrangement combines TRBV9 with TRBJ1-1, with 7 middle bases fitting TRBD1. This TCR was recovered from a human donor in good health. Some libraries in this study had Jurkat cell RNA spiked in. Sequencing used naive CD8+ T cells from blood, with Jurkat cell RNA spiked in. In the paper's terms, the cell subset or site label means: FACS-sorted CD8+CD4-CCR7+CD45RA+ naive T cells. The DNA sequence follows: TGTGCCAGCAGCGGAGGGACAGCAATGAACACTGAAGCTTTCTTT. Protein translation: CASSGGTAMNTEAFF.